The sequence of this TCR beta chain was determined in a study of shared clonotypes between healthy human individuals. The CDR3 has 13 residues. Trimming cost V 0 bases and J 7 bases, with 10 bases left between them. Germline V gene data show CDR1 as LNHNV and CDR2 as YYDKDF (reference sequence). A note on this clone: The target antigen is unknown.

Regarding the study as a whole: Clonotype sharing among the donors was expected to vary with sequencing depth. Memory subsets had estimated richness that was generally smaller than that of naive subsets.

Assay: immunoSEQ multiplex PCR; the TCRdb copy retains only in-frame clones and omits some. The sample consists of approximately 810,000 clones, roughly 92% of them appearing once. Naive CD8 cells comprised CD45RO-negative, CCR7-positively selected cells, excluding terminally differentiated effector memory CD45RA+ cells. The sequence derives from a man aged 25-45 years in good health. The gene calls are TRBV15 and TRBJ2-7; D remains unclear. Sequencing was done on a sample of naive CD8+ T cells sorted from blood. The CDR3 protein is CATSRDLSREQYF. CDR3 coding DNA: TGTGCCACCAGCAGAGATCTAAGCCGGGAGCAGTACTTC.